This TCR beta chain originates from a study of blood T cell repertoires in COVID-19. About the research overall: There were acute and convalescent COVID-19 samples, and they came from the United States, Italy and Spain. T cells, B-cell-depleted T cells, or PBMCs supplied cDNA or gDNA.

A single count supports this clone. Sequencing used immunoSEQ multiplex PCR; TCRdb keeps in-frame clones, though not all of them. The sample holds fewer than 200,000 clones, 84% seen once. CDR3 size: 13 residues. V lost 5 bases, J lost 2 bases, and 10 bases lay in between. The V gene's germline CDR1 is MNHEY and CDR2 SVGAGI. The TCR originated in a human donor in a cohort sampled during active COVID-19. The rearrangement uses TRBV6-5 and TRBJ2-7, with D unresolved. Sequenced sample: peripheral blood. CDR3 in DNA: TGTGCCAGCAGTCCAGCTAGGCCCTACGAGCAGTACTTC. It is translated as CASSPARPYEQYF.